This TCR beta chain was sequenced for a study of Ad26.COV2.S vaccination and SARS-CoV-2 variants. Study as a whole: Once or twice, 56 days apart, Ad26.COV2.S was delivered intramuscularly.

Method: immunoSEQ multiplex PCR; TCRdb's copy keeps in-frame clones and lacks some. The sample includes about 250,000 clones, roughly 86% of them seen just once. On this clone: What it recognizes is unknown.

The germline CDR1 and CDR2 sequences are LNHDA and SQIVND (reference sequence). V was shortened by 3 bases and J by 5 bases, with 8 bases between the two germline ends. The CDR3 is 13 amino acids. Regarding the study as a whole: Individuals receiving vaccine had higher spike-specific TCR breadth than placebo recipients did. Placebo and vaccine recipients had non-spike TCR breadth that was similar.

The treatment was: over 15 received Ad26.COV2.S at low or high dose, single or two shots; roughly five received placebo; per-sample allocation not given. At day 63 after the first vaccine or placebo injection, samples were drawn. Donor was an adult aged 18-55 years in Boston. The J gene is TRBJ1-5, the V gene TRBV19, with unresolved D. Sequences were derived from peripheral blood, sampled in a trial of Ad26.COV2.S vaccine versus placebo. This clonotype originated in a person aged 18-60 years who received the Ad26.COV2.S COVID-19 vaccine or a placebo. The CDR3 DNA reads TGTGCCAGTAGTATCCCCGGGGATCAGCCCCAGCATTTT. This encodes CASSIPGDQPQHF.